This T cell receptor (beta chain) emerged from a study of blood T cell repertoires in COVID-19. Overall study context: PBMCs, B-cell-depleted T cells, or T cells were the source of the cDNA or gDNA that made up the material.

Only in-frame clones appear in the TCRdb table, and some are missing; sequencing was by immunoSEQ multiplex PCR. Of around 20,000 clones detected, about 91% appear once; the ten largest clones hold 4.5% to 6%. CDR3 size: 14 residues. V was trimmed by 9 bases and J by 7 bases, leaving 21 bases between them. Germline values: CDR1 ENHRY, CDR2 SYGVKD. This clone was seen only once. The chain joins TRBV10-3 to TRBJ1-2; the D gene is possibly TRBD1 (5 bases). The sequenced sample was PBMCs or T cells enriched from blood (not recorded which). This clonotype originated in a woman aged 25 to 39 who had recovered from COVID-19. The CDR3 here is CAIVDTQDMGGYTF. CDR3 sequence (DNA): TGTGCCATAGTTGACACCCAGGACATGGGTGGCTACACCTTC.